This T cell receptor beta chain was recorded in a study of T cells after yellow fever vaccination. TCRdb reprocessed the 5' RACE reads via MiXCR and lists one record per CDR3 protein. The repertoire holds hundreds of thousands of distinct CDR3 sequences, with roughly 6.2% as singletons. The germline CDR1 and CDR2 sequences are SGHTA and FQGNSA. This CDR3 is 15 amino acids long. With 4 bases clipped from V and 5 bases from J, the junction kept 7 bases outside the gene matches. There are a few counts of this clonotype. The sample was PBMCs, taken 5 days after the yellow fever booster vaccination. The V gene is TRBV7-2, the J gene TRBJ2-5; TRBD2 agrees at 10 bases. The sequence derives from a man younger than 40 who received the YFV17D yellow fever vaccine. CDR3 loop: CASSWTGLARETQYF. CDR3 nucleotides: TGTGCCAGCAGCTGGACGGGACTAGCGAGGGAGACCCAGTACTTC.